This T cell receptor (beta chain) was sequenced in a study of blood T cell repertoires in COVID-19. Across the whole study: The samples span acute and convalescent COVID-19 from the United States, Italy and Spain.

The method was immunoSEQ multiplex PCR; TCRdb's version includes in-frame clones alone and lacks a portion of them. The repertoire holds around 37,000 clones, with around 85% as singletons. This sequence was found in a man aged 50 to 60 with active COVID-19. The source material was peripheral blood.

The CDR3 spells CATSRVVDRSRNKLFF. The CDR3 DNA sequence: TGTGCCACCAGCAGAGTAGTAGACAGATCCCGCAATAAACTGTTTTTT. The gene calls are TRBV15 and TRBJ1-4, with a weak D call TRBD1 (5 bases). Germline CDR1 LNHNV, CDR2 YYDKDF (reference sequence). Trimming stripped 1 base from V and 11 bases from J, with 20 bases between. The CDR3 covers 16 residues.